The sample holds a few counts of the clone carrying this TCR beta chain. The antigen remains undetermined. The data are from a study of T cells after yellow fever vaccination. Conversion of TCR transcripts into cDNA relied on 5'RACE template switching, which added a universal primer site and UMIs. Via MiXCR, TCRdb re-called the 5' RACE reads, giving one row per CDR3 protein. This sample carries about 260,000 distinct CDR3 sequences, about 3.5% of them seen once, and the ten largest clones take roughly a fifth. Broader study findings: Abundant clonotypes from the bulk population could have been carried over as contaminants into FACS-sorted repertoires. Most primary-vaccination clones recurred post-booster (roughly 96% CD4, 88% CD8). Just a small share of clonotypes turned up in the CD4 compartment as well as the CD8 compartment.

Germline V gene lookup returns CDR1 SGHRS and CDR2 YFSETQ. CDR3 length: 15 amino acids. V lost 3 bases and J lost 0, with 12 bases in between. This material consisted of PBMCs, taken 15 days after the yellow fever booster vaccination. The chain combines TRBV5-1 with TRBJ2-5, with no clear D. The receptor was derived from a man aged 18 to 29 who received the YFV17D yellow fever vaccine. The CDR3 loop is CASSSTPGNQETQYF. The CDR3 DNA reads as TGCGCCAGCAGCTCCACGCCCGGAAACCAAGAGACCCAGTACTTC.